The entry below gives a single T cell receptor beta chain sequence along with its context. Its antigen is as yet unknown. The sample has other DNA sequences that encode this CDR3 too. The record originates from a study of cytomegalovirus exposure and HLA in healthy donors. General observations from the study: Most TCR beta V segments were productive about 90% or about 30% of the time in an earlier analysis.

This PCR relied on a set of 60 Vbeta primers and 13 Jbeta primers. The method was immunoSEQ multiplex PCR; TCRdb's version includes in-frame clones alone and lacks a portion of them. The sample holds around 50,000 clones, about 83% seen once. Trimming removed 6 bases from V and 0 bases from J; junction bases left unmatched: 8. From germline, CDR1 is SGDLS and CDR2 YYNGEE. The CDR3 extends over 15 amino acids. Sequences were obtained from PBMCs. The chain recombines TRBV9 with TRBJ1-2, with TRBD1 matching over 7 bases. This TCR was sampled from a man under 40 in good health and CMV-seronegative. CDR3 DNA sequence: TGTGCCAGCACCGGGACAGCTTTTCCTAACTATGGCTACACCTTC. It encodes CASTGTAFPNYGYTF.